This TCR beta chain was identified in a study of blood T cells in healthy people across ages. A second PCR, run for 7 to 11 cycles, used a sample-barcoded 5' primer plus a J-beta primer mix. TCRdb called the 5' RACE reads again in MiXCR, with one record for every CDR3 protein. The sample comprises roughly 1,500,000 distinct CDR3 sequences, about 35% of which are singletons, and approximately 11% rests with the top ten. General observations from the study: TCR beta diversity was tightly associated with the proportion of naive T cells.

There are 15 residues in the CDR3. CDR1 and CDR2 from the germline V gene are DFQATT and SNEGSKA (reference sequence). Trimming shortened V by 3 bases and J by 1 base, and 15 bases separated the two germline ends. Regarding this clonotype: Its antigen is still unknown.

The sample comprised blood. This chain connects TRBV20-1 to TRBJ1-2; D is possibly TRBD1 (5 bases). The TCR sequence derives from a woman aged 25 to 45 in good health. CDR3 in amino acids: CSASRGNGGNYGYTF. The CDR3 DNA reads TGCAGTGCTAGCCGGGGAAACGGGGGTAACTATGGCTACACCTTC.